The subject of this entry is one T cell receptor (beta chain). Its antigen is not identified. The source of the sample is a study of T cell responses to AZD1222 COVID-19 vaccine. TCRdb keeps only in-frame clones here, not all; method: immunoSEQ multiplex PCR. The repertoire holds around 200,000 clones, with 88% as singletons. The CDR3 runs 18 residues. Germline CDR1 is SGHRS and CDR2 is YFSETQ. Trimming cost V 0 bases and J 7 bases, with 20 bases left between them. Overall study results and limits: Two doses of AZD1222 preceded a rise in Spike-specific TCR breadth and depth. Of spike-specific TCRs, nearly half reportedly target regions left unmutated in variants.

V usage is TRBV5-1 and J usage is TRBJ1-6; D is unresolved. This receptor was taken from an adult in good health. This material consisted of peripheral blood, taken on day 0 of AZD1222 vaccination. CDR3 protein: CASSLAIATEPWNSPLHF. In nucleotides, the CDR3 is TGCGCCAGCAGCTTGGCTATTGCGACGGAGCCGTGGAATTCACCCCTCCACTTT. Combining the CDR3 with reference TRBV5-1 and TRBJ1-6 gives the whole variable domain KAGVTQTPRYLIKTRGQQVTLSCSPISGHRSVSWYQQTPGQGLQFLFEYFSETQRNKGNFPGRFSGRQFSNSRSEMNVSTLELGDSALYLCASSLAIATEPWNSPLHFGNGTRLTVT.